The source of this TCR beta chain is a study of OX40 agonist ivuxolimab in advanced cancers. Describing the broader study: Ivuxolimab, which targeted the costimulatory receptor OX40 (CD134), was an agonistic, fully human IgG2 monoclonal antibody. The dose-escalation cohort was 82.7% male with a mean age of roughly 60 years, ranging from roughly 23 to 85. Of the approximately 50 patients in dose escalation, 19 had hepatocellular carcinoma, about 15 had melanoma, 9 had renal cell carcinoma and 9 had head and neck cancer. The paper covers the monotherapy dose-escalation part of the phase I ivuxolimab trial, which included N ≈ 50 patients. Partial responses were achieved by three dose-escalation patients, of whom one had hepatocellular carcinoma and two had cutaneous melanoma. Patients were allowed to have had prior anti-PD-1, anti-PD-L1 or anti-CTLA-4 therapy, and approximately 40% of the dose-escalation patients had been treated with checkpoint inhibitors. Intravenous ivuxolimab was administered to patients every 2 weeks at six dose levels: 0.01, 0.1, 0.3, 1.5, 3 and 10 mg/kg. Peripheral TCRbeta sequencing aimed to test whether ivuxolimab altered TCR sequence diversity and caused clonal T-cell expansion.

Patients with a history of autoimmune disease or receiving systemic immunosuppression were excluded from the trial. In every dose cohort, peripheral blood was drawn for TCR sequencing at baseline, cycle 4 day 1, and cycle 7 day 1. Samples were obtained from an open-label, multicenter, first-in-human phase I dose-escalation trial of ivuxolimab. The trial enrolled adults with locally advanced or metastatic head and neck squamous cell, hepatocellular, melanoma or renal cell carcinoma. Before TCR sequencing, CD4+ T cells and CD8+ T cells were sorted from peripheral blood as separate populations. Points on this clone: Its antigen remains unidentified. No clone much larger than this one lies a single base away; base qualities are absent. Other DNA sequences in this sample translate to the same CDR3.

Beyond this particular receptor, the publication reports: On average, CD8+ T cells showed more expanded clones than CD4+ T cells after ivuxolimab. Clonal expansion of both CD4+ and CD8+ blood T cells was observed from baseline to week 6 at doses 0.1 to 3.0 mg/kg. The antigen specificity of the clonally expanded peripheral T cells was not determined. In partial responders in the 0.1-3.0 mg/kg groups, normalized peripheral clonal expansion was found to be among the lowest, especially among CD8+ T cells. Low levels of normalized T-cell clonal expansion were also shown by some nonresponding patients.

The CDR3 starts with the cysteine, ends with the phenylalanine, and has 17 residues. Solely the CDR3 DNA is kept, with 51 bases framed from the first base. The V end loses 0 bases and the J end loses 7 bases, and a stretch of 22 bases separates them. Taken from the germline V gene, the CDR1 and CDR2 loops are MGHRA and YSYEKL. For sequencing of the TCRbeta CDR3 region, genomic DNA was extracted from the sorted cells. TCRbeta CDR3 regions were sequenced using the immunoSEQ Assay. The table was pulled from immuneACCESS by TCRdb, which kept in-frame rearrangements only. Such tables lose some clones; where checked, under half of the loss comes from unresolved V genes, and the rest has no known cause. For this sample there are about 82,000 clones; 75% to 90% appear just once. The top ten hold more than 0.7% of the sample.

Sequencing was performed on CD4+ or CD8+ T cells sorted from blood, taken in a trial of the OX40 agonist ivuxolimab. This sequence uses TRBV4-1 and TRBJ2-7; the D gene is perhaps TRBD1 or TRBD2, each of them matching over 5 bases. This clonotype originated in an adult with an advanced solid tumor such as melanoma, head and neck, liver or kidney cancer. The CDR3 protein sequence reads: CASSQDRGQRKSWEQYF. The nucleotide sequence reads as follows: TGCGCCAGCAGCCAAGATCGGGGCCAACGTAAGAGTTGGGAGCAGTACTTC.